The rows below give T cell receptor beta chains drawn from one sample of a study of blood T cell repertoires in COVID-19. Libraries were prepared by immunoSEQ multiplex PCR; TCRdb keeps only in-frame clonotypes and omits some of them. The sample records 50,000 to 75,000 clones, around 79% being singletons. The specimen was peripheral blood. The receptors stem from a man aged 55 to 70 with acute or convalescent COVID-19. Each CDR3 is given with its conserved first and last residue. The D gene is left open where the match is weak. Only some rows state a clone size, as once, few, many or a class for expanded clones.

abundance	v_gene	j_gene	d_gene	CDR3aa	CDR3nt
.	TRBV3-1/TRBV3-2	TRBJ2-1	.	CASSKTGRRGSGEQFF	TGTGCCAGCAGTAAAACAGGGAGGCGCGGGAGTGGTGAGCAGTTCTTC
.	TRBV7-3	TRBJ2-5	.	CASSLTAAGETQYF	TGTGCCAGCAGCTTAACGGCGGCAGGGGAGACCCAGTACTTC
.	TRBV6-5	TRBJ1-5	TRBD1	CASADRGDQPQHF	TGTGCCAGCGCGGACAGGGGGGATCAGCCCCAGCATTTT
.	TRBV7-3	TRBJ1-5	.	CASSPTGFGEPQHF	TGTGCCAGCAGTCCGACGGGTTTCGGGGAGCCCCAGCATTTT
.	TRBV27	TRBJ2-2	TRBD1	CASKIDRGHTGELFF	TGTGCCAGCAAGATCGACAGGGGGCACACCGGGGAGCTGTTTTTT
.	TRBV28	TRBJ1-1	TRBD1	CASRGPDRGRSGGNTEAFF	TGTGCCAGCCGAGGGCCGGACAGGGGGCGGTCAGGGGGGAACACTGAAGCTTTCTTT
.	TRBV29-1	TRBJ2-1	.	CSVEDEGIISYNEQFF	TGCAGCGTTGAAGATGAGGGAATAATCTCCTACAATGAGCAGTTCTTC
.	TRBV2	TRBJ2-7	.	CASSDRGHEQYF	TGTGCCAGCAGTGACCGAGGCCACGAGCAGTACTTC
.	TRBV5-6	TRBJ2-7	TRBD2	CASSSLAGNSYEQYF	TGTGCCAGCAGCTCACTAGCGGGAAATTCTTACGAGCAGTACTTC
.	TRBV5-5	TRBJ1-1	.	CASSPDRLNTEAFF	TGTGCCAGCAGCCCGGACAGATTGAACACTGAAGCTTTCTTT
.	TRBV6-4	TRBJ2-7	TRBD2	CASSDLVTSGSKYEQYF	TGTGCCAGCAGTGACTTAGTGACTAGCGGGAGTAAATACGAGCAGTACTTC
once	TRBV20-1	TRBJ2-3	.	CSASGSLSGNTDTQYF	TGCAGTGCTAGTGGATCATTGAGCGGAAACACAGATACGCAGTATTTT
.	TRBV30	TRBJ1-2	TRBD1	CAWRTGGSYGYTF	TGTGCCTGGAGGACAGGGGGGTCCTATGGCTACACCTTC
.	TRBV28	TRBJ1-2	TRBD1	CARSVRQGDYGYTF	TGTGCCAGGTCTGTGAGACAGGGAGACTATGGCTACACCTTC
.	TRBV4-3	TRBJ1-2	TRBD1	CASSQETGQRYGYTF	TGCGCCAGCAGCCAAGAAACGGGACAGCGCTATGGCTACACCTTC
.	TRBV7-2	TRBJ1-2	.	CASSLVGGTLYGYTF	TGTGCCAGCAGCTTAGTTGGAGGAACCCTCTATGGCTACACCTTC
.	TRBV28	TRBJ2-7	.	CASTSGLYEQYF	TGTGCCAGCACCTCAGGGCTGTACGAGCAGTACTTC
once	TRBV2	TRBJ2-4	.	CASSEVGPGPLGIQYF	TGTGCCAGCAGTGAAGTGGGGCCGGGCCCCTTGGGCATTCAGTACTTC
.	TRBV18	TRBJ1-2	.	CASSPDTNYGYTF	TGTGCCAGCTCCCCGGACACGAACTATGGCTACACCTTC
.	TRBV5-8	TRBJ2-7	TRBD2	CASSLVSGAHEQYF	TGTGCCAGCAGCTTGGTTAGCGGGGCCCACGAGCAGTACTTC
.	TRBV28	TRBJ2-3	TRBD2	CAAWPSSGRGNTQYF	TGTGCCGCCTGGCCCTCTAGCGGGAGAGGAAATACGCAGTATTTT
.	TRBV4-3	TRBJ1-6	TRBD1	CASSQDHGTVNSPLHF	TGCGCCAGCAGCCAAGATCATGGGACAGTTAATTCACCCCTCCACTTT
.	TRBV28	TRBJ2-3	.	CASSLIVGNRATQYF	TGTGCCAGCAGTTTAATCGTCGGGAACCGGGCTACGCAGTATTTT
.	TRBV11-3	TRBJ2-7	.	CASSLGADNTYEQYF	TGTGCCAGCAGCTTAGGGGCAGACAATACCTACGAGCAGTACTTC
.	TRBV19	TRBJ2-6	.	CASSIGGTHGANVLTF	TGTGCCAGTAGTATAGGAGGAACACATGGGGCCAACGTCCTGACTTTC
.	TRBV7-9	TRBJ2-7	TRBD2	CASSLKSSGRAHYEQYF	TGTGCCAGCAGCTTAAAGTCTAGCGGGAGGGCTCACTACGAGCAGTACTTC
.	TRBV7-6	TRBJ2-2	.	CASSLIEAGELFF	TGTGCCAGCAGCCTAATAGAGGCCGGGGAGCTGTTTTTT
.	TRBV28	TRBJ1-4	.	CASTPGGFNEKLFF	TGTGCCAGCACCCCGGGTGGGTTTAATGAAAAACTGTTTTTT
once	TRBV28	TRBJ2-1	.	CASSRLVSNEQFF	TGTGCCAGCAGTCGCCTAGTCTCAAATGAGCAGTTCTTC
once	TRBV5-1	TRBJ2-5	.	CASSRRTLQETQYF	TGCGCCAGCAGCCGCCGGACTTTACAAGAGACCCAGTACTTC
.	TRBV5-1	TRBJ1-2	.	CASSMNREGYTF	TGCGCCAGCAGCATGAACAGGGAGGGCTACACCTTC
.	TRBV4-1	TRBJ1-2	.	CASSHTANYGYTF	TGCGCCAGCAGCCATACAGCTAACTATGGCTACACCTTC
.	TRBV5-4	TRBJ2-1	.	CASSLWRAPPEGEQFF	TGTGCCAGCAGCTTGTGGCGGGCTCCACCGGAGGGTGAGCAGTTCTTC
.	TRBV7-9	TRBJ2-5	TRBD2	CASSPRTSRQETQYF	TGTGCCAGCAGCCCGAGGACTAGCCGCCAAGAGACCCAGTACTTC
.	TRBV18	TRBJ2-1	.	CASSPSAGVYNEQFF	TGTGCCAGCTCACCATCGGCAGGGGTATACAATGAGCAGTTCTTC
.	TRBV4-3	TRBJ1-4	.	CASSQEGSMGKLFF	TGCGCCAGCAGCCAAGAGGGCTCAATGGGAAAACTGTTTTTT
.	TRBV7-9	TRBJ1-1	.	CASSLVAYEAFF	TGTGCCAGCAGCTTAGTGGCTTATGAAGCTTTCTTT
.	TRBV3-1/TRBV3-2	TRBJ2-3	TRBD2	CASSQGVLAGEKLTDTQYF	TGTGCCAGCAGCCAAGGCGTCCTAGCGGGAGAGAAGCTCACAGATACGCAGTATTTT
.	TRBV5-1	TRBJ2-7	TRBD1	CASSSGGTGNYEQYF	TGCGCCAGCAGCTCTGGGGGGACAGGGAACTACGAGCAGTACTTC
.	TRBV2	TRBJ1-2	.	CASSEQGFGYTF	TGTGCCAGCAGTGAACAGGGGTTTGGCTACACCTTC
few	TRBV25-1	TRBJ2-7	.	CASSASARGGEQYF	TGTGCCAGCAGTGCGAGCGCTCGTGGTGGCGAGCAGTACTTC
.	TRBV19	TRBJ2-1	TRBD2	CASSIGGTSVFYNEQFF	TGTGCCAGTAGTATAGGAGGGACTAGCGTCTTCTACAATGAGCAGTTCTTC
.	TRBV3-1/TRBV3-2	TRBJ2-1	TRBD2	CASSRLHGTSGSNEQFF	TGTGCCAGCAGCCGATTACATGGGACTAGCGGGAGCAATGAGCAGTTCTTC
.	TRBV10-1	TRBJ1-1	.	CASSDQGYEAFF	TGCGCCAGCAGTGACCAGGGGTATGAAGCTTTCTTT
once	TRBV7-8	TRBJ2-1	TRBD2	CASSRVSGSGDEQFF	TGTGCCAGCAGCCGAGTGAGCGGGAGTGGGGATGAGCAGTTCTTC
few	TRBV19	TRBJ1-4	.	CASRSTGGSEKLFF	TGTGCCAGTAGATCAACCGGAGGGAGTGAAAAACTGTTTTTT
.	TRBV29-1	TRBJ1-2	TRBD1	CSVEVGTGSNYGYTF	TGCAGCGTTGAAGTCGGGACAGGGTCCAACTATGGCTACACCTTC
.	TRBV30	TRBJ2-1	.	CAWTGRTDNEQFF	TGTGCCTGGACCGGTAGAACGGACAATGAGCAGTTCTTC
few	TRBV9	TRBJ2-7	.	CASSPRTEVNEQYF	TGTGCCAGCAGCCCAAGGACTGAGGTCAACGAGCAGTACTTC
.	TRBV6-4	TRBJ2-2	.	CASSDQAETLENTGELFF	TGTGCCAGCAGTGACCAGGCGGAAACACTAGAGAACACCGGGGAGCTGTTTTTT
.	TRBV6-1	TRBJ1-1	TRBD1	CASSENRGNTEAFF	TGTGCCAGCAGTGAAAACAGGGGGAACACTGAAGCTTTCTTT
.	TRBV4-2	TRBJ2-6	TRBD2	CASSQFNRGLAGGGGANVLTF	TGTGCCAGCAGCCAATTCAACCGGGGGCTAGCGGGAGGTGGTGGGGCCAACGTCCTGACTTTC
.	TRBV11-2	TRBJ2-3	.	CASSLVWAVNTQYF	TGTGCCAGCAGCTTAGTATGGGCCGTAAATACGCAGTATTTT
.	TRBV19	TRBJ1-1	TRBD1	CASSDRGRAMNTEAFF	TGTGCCAGTAGCGACAGGGGGAGGGCCATGAACACTGAAGCTTTCTTT
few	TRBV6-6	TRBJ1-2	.	CASSKQGYGYTF	TGTGCCAGCAGTAAACAGGGTTATGGCTACACCTTC
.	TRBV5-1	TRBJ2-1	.	CASSLEVTGSYNEQFF	TGCGCCAGCAGCCTAGAAGTGACAGGCTCCTACAATGAGCAGTTCTTC